This passage covers 23 T cell receptor beta chains from one sample sequenced in a study of OX40 agonist ivuxolimab in advanced cancers. This table comes from immunoSEQ multiplex PCR, and its TCRdb copy is limited to in-frame clones, with some not included. The sample has about 46,000 clones, about 86% seen once. The sequenced sample was CD4+ or CD8+ T cells sorted from blood, obtained in a trial of the OX40 agonist ivuxolimab. The origin of the receptors is an adult with an advanced solid tumor such as melanoma, head and neck, liver or kidney cancer.

The chain combines TRBV2 with TRBJ2-3, with a tentative D call TRBD2 (5 bases). CDR3 length: 13 residues. Trimming left V 4 bases short and J 5 bases short, with 10 bases between. The V gene's germline CDR1 is SNHLY and CDR2 FYNNEI. CDR3 nucleotides: TGTGCCAGCAGTGGAGCGGATGAAGATACGCAGTATTTT. This sequence encodes CASSGADEDTQYF.

The rearrangement joins TRBV6-9 to TRBJ2-7, with 7 bases identical to TRBD1. Looked up from germline, CDR1 is MNHGY and CDR2 is SVAAGI. The CDR3 runs to 15 residues. V lost 3 bases and J lost 4; bases outside the gene matches: 9. The CDR3 reads CASSYTKTGAYEQYF. The CDR3 nucleotides are TGTGCCAGCAGTTACACAAAAACAGGGGCGTACGAGCAGTACTTC.

The table lists this clone with a few counts. The CDR3 nucleotides read TGTGCCAGTACCCGGGACGGTCGTGAAGCTTTCTTT. Protein product: CASTRDGREAFF. This rearrangement joins TRBV19 to TRBJ1-1; possible D gene TRBD1, 5 bases. From germline, CDR1 is LNHDA and CDR2 SQIVND (reference sequence). The V end was cut by 7 bases, the J end by 7 bases, with 13 bases between. This CDR3 has 12 amino acids.

This chain connects TRBV9 to TRBJ2-3, with 8 nucleotides matching TRBD2. The CDR3 runs to 16 residues. Germline V gives CDR1 SGDLS, CDR2 YYNGEE. With V trimmed by 0 bases and J by 1 base, 4 bases remained unmatched. CDR3 DNA: TGTGCCAGCAGCGTAGTACCACTAGCGGGCACAGATACGCAGTATTTT. Its translation: CASSVVPLAGTDTQYF. Full variable domain (rest looked up from reference TRBV9 and TRBJ2-3): DSGVTQTPKHLITATGQRVTLRCSPRSGDLSVYWYQQSLDQGLQFLIQYYNGEERAKGNILERFSAQQFPDLHSELNLSSLELGDSALYFCASSVVPLAGTDTQYFGPGTRLTVL.

The chain combines TRBV7-8 with TRBJ1-1, with unresolved D. The CDR3 is 11 residues long. CDR1 and CDR2 from the germline V gene are SGHVS and FQNEAQ. Trimming removed 3 bases at V and 8 bases at J, with 7 bases between. The CDR3 sequence is CASSFGQEAFF. For the CDR3, the DNA is TGTGCCAGCAGCTTCGGGCAGGAAGCTTTCTTT.

The V gene is TRBV10-3, the J gene TRBJ1-5; tentative D call: TRBD1 (5 bases). The CDR3 runs 14 residues. The germline V gene has CDR1 ENHRY and CDR2 SYGVKD. Trimming cost V 6 bases and J 0 bases, with 9 bases left between them. CDR3: CAIRAGASNQPQHF. The CDR3 nucleotides are TGTGCCATCAGGGCTGGGGCTAGCAATCAGCCCCAGCATTTT.

The J gene is TRBJ2-1, the V gene TRBV6-5; 9 bases match TRBD2. The CDR3 spans 16 residues. The germline CDR1 and CDR2 sequences are MNHEY and SVGAGI. Trimming cost V 4 bases and J 2 bases; bases outside gene matches: 6. The chain's CDR3 is CASSSERGAPYNEQFF. The CDR3 DNA follows: TGTGCCAGCAGTTCGGAGCGGGGGGCCCCCTACAATGAGCAGTTCTTC.

The V gene is TRBV7-8, the J gene TRBJ2-2, with D tentatively TRBD2 (5 bases). Trimming cost V 4 bases and J 6 bases, with 15 bases left between them. This CDR3 comprises 15 residues. Per the germline V gene, CDR1 is SGHVS and CDR2 is FQNEAQ. CDR3 coding DNA: TGTGCCAGCAGCTCGAGCGGTGCCGGGGCCGGGGAGCTGTTTTTT. Translation: CASSSSGAGAGELFF. Together with reference TRBV7-8 and TRBJ2-2, the CDR3 gives the full variable domain: GAGVSQSPRYKVAKRGQDVALRCDPISGHVSLFWYQQALGQGPEFLTYFQNEAQLDKSGLPSDRFFAERPEGSVSTLKIQRTQQEDSAVYLCASSSSGAGAGELFFGEGSRLTVL.

The rearrangement uses TRBV6-5 and TRBJ2-1; 9 bases are a match to TRBD2. The ends lost 2 bases at V and 8 bases at J; junction bases unmatched: 10. The CDR3 is made up of 16 amino acids. CDR1 is MNHEY, CDR2 SVGAGI, per germline. Written as DNA, the CDR3 is TGTGCCAGCAGTTACGGCGGACTAGCGAAAAACGATGAGCAGTTCTTC. Translation: CASSYGGLAKNDEQFF.

The chain has TRBV29-1 and TRBJ1-1; 9 bases fit TRBD1. The CDR3 is 14 residues long. The V gene end was trimmed by 6 bases and the J gene end by 5 bases; junction bases not matched to a gene: 10. Germline lookup yields CDR1 SQVTM and CDR2 ANQGSEA. In DNA form, the CDR3 reads TGCAGCGTAGGGGGGGGACAGGGAAAAACTGAAGCTTTCTTT. This codes for CSVGGGQGKTEAFF.

The rearrangement uses TRBV5-1 and TRBJ2-5; 16 bases line up with TRBD2. The V and J ends lost 3 bases and 5 bases, in that order; junction bases with no gene match: 7. In germline, CDR1 is SGHRS, CDR2 YFSETQ. This CDR3 comprises 17 residues. For the CDR3, the DNA is TGCGCCAGCAGCTCCGGGACTAGCGGGGGGGCCTTTGAGACCCAGTACTTC. Its translation is CASSSGTSGGAFETQYF.

V and J are TRBV28 and TRBJ2-1; no clear D gene. V shed 6 bases and J shed 5 bases, with 14 bases lying between them. In germline, CDR1 is MDHEN, CDR2 SYDVKM. CDR3 length: 14 residues. The CDR3 nucleotides are TGTGCCAGCAGCCCCCGGATCCGGCACAATGAGCAGTTCTTC. This gives the protein CASSPRIRHNEQFF.

The rearrangement links TRBV6-6 to TRBJ1-6; D is perhaps TRBD1 (5 bases). Germline-derived CDR1 and CDR2 are MNHNY and SVGAGI (reference sequence). V was shortened by 8 bases and J by 8 bases, with 13 bases between the two germline ends. The CDR3 is 13 residues long. The CDR3 loop reads CASRDGFDSPLHF. The CDR3 region has the DNA TGTGCCAGCCGGGACGGTTTCGATTCACCCCTCCACTTT.

The chain uses TRBV5-1 and TRBJ2-1; 9 bases align to TRBD1. Looked up from germline, CDR1 is SGHRS and CDR2 is YFSETQ. V was clipped by 6 bases and J by 0 bases; unmatched bases: 4. The CDR3 runs 15 residues. The CDR3 DNA sequence: TGCGCCAGCACACGGACAGGGGACTCCTACAATGAGCAGTTCTTC. Encoded protein: CASTRTGDSYNEQFF. The full variable domain, its missing parts supplied by reference TRBV5-1 and TRBJ2-1, is KAGVTQTPRYLIKTRGQQVTLSCSPISGHRSVSWYQQTPGQGLQFLFEYFSETQRNKGNFPGRFSGRQFSNSRSEMNVSTLELGDSALYLCASTRTGDSYNEQFFGPGTRLTVL.

This clone has just one count. This CDR3 is also generated by other DNA sequences in the sample. The chain joins TRBV9 to TRBJ1-2, with unresolved D. Germline V lookup: CDR1 SGDLS, CDR2 YYNGEE. CDR3 length equals 11 residues. Trimming removed 4 bases from V and 3 bases from J, with 4 bases in between. The CDR3 protein is CASSTDYGYTF. The DNA for the CDR3 is TGTGCCAGCAGCACGGACTATGGCTACACCTTC.

The chain joins TRBV14 to TRBJ2-5; the match to TRBD1 covers 8 bases. The germline CDR1 and CDR2 sequences are SGHDN and FVKESK. This CDR3 region has 15 residues. Trimming took 4 bases from V and 2 from J; bases not matched to a gene: 6. The CDR3 is CASSRRQGTQETQYF. For the CDR3, the DNA is TGTGCCAGCAGCCGACGACAGGGGACTCAAGAGACCCAGTACTTC.

Points on this clone: The identical CDR3 is also encoded by other nucleotide sequences in the sample. CDR3 in amino acids: CASSLAGTGTGELFF. The CDR3 region has the DNA TGTGCCAGCAGCTTGGCCGGGACAGGGACCGGGGAGCTGTTTTTT. This rearrangement joins TRBV7-2 to TRBJ2-2; 9 bases line up with TRBD1. Losses at the gene ends were 3 bases for V and 5 bases for J; bases not matched to a gene: 4. CDR1 and CDR2 from the germline V gene are SGHTA and FQGNSA. This CDR3 has 15 residues.

This clone came up once. The J gene is TRBJ1-4, the V gene TRBV28; D is undetermined. The CDR3 is 12 residues long. Looked up from germline, CDR1 is MDHEN and CDR2 is SYDVKM. V was trimmed by 5 bases and J by 14 bases, leaving 15 bases between them. The CDR3 is CASSQVGVYLFF. The CDR3 bases are TGTGCCAGCAGTCAGGTCGGGGTCTACCTGTTTTTT.

This rearrangement joins TRBV7-2 to TRBJ1-3; D possibly corresponds to TRBD1 (5 bases). Trimming cost V 5 bases and J 0 bases, with 11 bases left between them. The length of the CDR3 is 15 residues. The germline V gene encodes CDR1 SGHTA and CDR2 FQGNSA. CDR3 region: CASSPGGSSGNTIYF. In DNA form, the CDR3 reads TGTGCCAGCAGCCCGGGGGGGAGCTCTGGAAACACCATATATTTT. Full variable domain (remainder filled in from reference TRBV7-2 and TRBJ1-3): GAGVSQSPSNKVTEKGKDVELRCDPISGHTALYWYRQSLGQGLEFLIYFQGNSAPDKSGLPSDRFSAERTGGSVSTLTIQRTQQEDSAVYLCASSPGGSSGNTIYFGEGSWLTVV.

V gene TRBV11-3 combines with J gene TRBJ2-7, with TRBD2 matching over 10 bases. This CDR3 comprises 16 residues. Germline CDR1 and CDR2: SGHNT and YENEEA. The junction had 7 bases not matched to a gene; V was cut back by 5 bases and J by 0 bases. CDR3 residues: CASSLNSGGFSYEQYF. DNA for the CDR3: TGTGCCAGCAGCCTTAATAGCGGGGGGTTCTCCTACGAGCAGTACTTC.

The chain carries TRBV5-1 and TRBJ2-5; 11 positions agree with TRBD2. Germline V lookup: CDR1 SGHRS, CDR2 YFSETQ. Trimming took 3 bases from V and 5 from J; bases not matched to a gene: 12. This CDR3 region has 17 residues. CDR3 in DNA: TGCGCCAGCAGCTCCGGGACTAGCGGATCACAAGAGGAGACCCAGTACTTC. Protein sequence: CASSSGTSGSQEETQYF.

CDR3 loop: CASSFGQNTEAFF. For the CDR3, the DNA is TGTGCCAGCAGCTTCGGGCAGAACACTGAAGCTTTCTTT. V usage is TRBV11-3 and J usage is TRBJ1-1, with D unclear. V was trimmed by 3 bases and J by 1 base, leaving 6 bases between them. This CDR3 has 13 residues. CDR1 and CDR2 (germline): SGHNT, YENEEA.

The chain has TRBV27 and TRBJ2-1; no clear D gene. Germline values: CDR1 MNHEY, CDR2 SMNVEV (reference sequence). V lost 3 bases and J 4 bases, leaving 28 bases between the germline ends. CDR3 size: 20 residues. The CDR3 DNA follows: TGTGCCAGCAGTTTTATATTTGCCACGATTGCTCCTGGTACTTACAATGAGCAGTTCTTC. Translated, it gives CASSFIFATIAPGTYNEQFF.